The 25 T cell receptor beta chains below come from one sample, sequenced in a study of human T cells and chemical hapten exposure. TCRdb redid the calling of the RACE reads with MiXCR, one entry per CDR3 protein. The sample lists fewer than 45,000 distinct CDR3 sequences, roughly an eighth occurring once. Time point defined: pre-sensitization, week 0. The treatment was: therapeutic diphenylcyclopropenone sensitization with weekly scalp DPC. Unfractionated whole blood yielded total RNA. Sequences were derived from whole blood, sampled in connection with sensitization to the hapten diphenylcyclopropenone (DPC). The receptors originated from a woman in her thirties or forties with alopecia areata. Some clones in this sample may be carry-over from other donors' samples.

V and J are TRBV6-4 and TRBJ2-2; no firm D call. With 4 bases removed from V and 5 bases from J, the gap between germline ends came to 8 bases. The CDR3 runs 13 residues. Germline V CDR1 and CDR2: MRHNA, SNTAGT. CDR3 amino acids: CASSVTQTGELFF. The CDR3 nucleotides are TGTGCCAGCAGTGTGACCCAAACCGGGGAGCTGTTTTTT.

This clonotype turned up a few times. The CDR3 DNA is TGTGCCAGCAGCGGATACACAGATACGCAGTATTTT. Residues: CASSGYTDTQYF. The V gene is TRBV9, the J gene TRBJ2-3, with unresolved D. Trimming shortened V by 3 bases and J by 2 bases, and 4 bases separated the two germline ends. Germline loops: CDR1 SGDLS, CDR2 YYNGEE. The CDR3 loop spans 12 amino acids. The entire variable domain, with the rest obtained from reference TRBV9 and TRBJ2-3, is as follows: DSGVTQTPKHLITATGQRVTLRCSPRSGDLSVYWYQQSLDQGLQFLIQYYNGEERAKGNILERFSAQQFPDLHSELNLSSLELGDSALYFCASSGYTDTQYFGPGTRLTVL.

Many counts were recorded for this clonotype. V gene TRBV29-1 combines with J gene TRBJ1-1; 7 bases line up with TRBD1. The V segment lost 0 bases and the J segment 10 bases; nucleotides outside the gene matches: 11. The CDR3 is 14 amino acids. Germline V CDR1 and CDR2: SQVTM, ANQGSEA. CDR3 DNA: TGCAGCGTTGAAGATCCGAGGAGGGGGCGCGGAGCTTTCTTT. Amino acids: CSVEDPRRGRGAFF. The variable domain in full, completed from reference TRBV29-1 and TRBJ1-1, reads SAVISQKPSRDICQRGTSLTIQCQVDSQVTMMFWYRQQPGQSLTLIATANQGSEATYESGFVIDKFPISRPNLTFSTLTVSNMSPEDSSIYLCSVEDPRRGRGAFFGQGTRLTVV.

Ten or more counts support this clonotype. The chain is built from TRBV2 and TRBJ1-6, with 7 bases lining up with TRBD1. Losses at the gene ends were 7 bases for V and 5 bases for J; bases not matched to a gene: 5. Germline loops: CDR1 SNHLY, CDR2 FYNNEI. The CDR3 length is 14 residues. The CDR3 is CASTRDRDNSPLHF. The DNA for the CDR3 is TGTGCCAGCACCCGGGACAGAGATAATTCACCCCTCCACTTT. Supplemented by reference TRBV2 and TRBJ1-6, the full variable domain reads EPEVTQTPSHQVTQMGQEVILRCVPISNHLYFYWYRQILGQKVEFLVSFYNNEISEKSEIFDDQFSVERPDGSNFTLKIRSTKLEDSAMYFCASTRDRDNSPLHFGNGTRLTVT.

Ten or more counts support this clonotype. The J gene is TRBJ2-1, the V gene TRBV18; TRBD1 might be the D (7 bases). Trimming stripped 6 bases from V and 5 bases from J, with 17 bases between. Germline V gene lookup returns CDR1 KGHSH and CDR2 LQKENI. CDR3 size: 15 residues. The CDR3 DNA follows: TGTGCCAGCTCCCCCGGGGCAGGGGGGCACAATGAGCAGTTCTTC. Protein: CASSPGAGGHNEQFF.

This clonotype showed up just a few times. The V and J genes are TRBV11-2 and TRBJ1-1; 8 nucleotides line up with TRBD1. J lost 5 bases, V lost 4 bases, and 9 bases had no gene match. This CDR3 contains 15 residues. CDR1 SGHAT and CDR2 FQNNGV come from the germline V gene. CDR3 region: CASSSNQGARTEAFF. The DNA of the CDR3 is TGTGCCAGCAGCTCCAATCAGGGGGCACGTACTGAAGCTTTCTTT.

This clonotype was found many times. DNA for the CDR3: TGTGCCAGCAGCCCCGGGGTTAAGGGGCGGGACGAGCAGTACTTC. The encoded protein is CASSPGVKGRDEQYF. The gene calls are TRBV4-2 and TRBJ2-7; D is tentatively TRBD1 or TRBD2 (5 bases each). This CDR3 has 15 amino acids. Germline assignment: CDR1 LGHNA and CDR2 YNFKEQ. The germline V and J ends were trimmed by 4 bases and 5 bases, with 18 bases remaining between them.

This clonotype was seen a handful of times. The V gene is TRBV5-1, the J gene TRBJ2-6; 7 positions agree with TRBD1. Trimming cost V 6 bases and J 4 bases; bases outside gene matches: 7. The germline gives CDR1 SGHRS, CDR2 YFSETQ. The CDR3 has 15 residues. As DNA, the CDR3 is TGCGCCAGCATGTTTCTAGGGGGCGGGGCCAACGTCCTGACTTTC. Its protein product is CASMFLGGGANVLTF.

By frequency in the sample, this clonotype is medium-sized. V and J are TRBV20-1 and TRBJ1-1, with D perhaps matching TRBD1 (6 bases). With 5 bases removed from V and 1 base from J, the gap between germline ends came to 8 bases. CDR1 and CDR2 (germline): DFQATT, SNEGSKA (reference sequence). The CDR3 has 12 amino acids. The CDR3 DNA is TGCAGTGCTCCGACAGGGAACACTGAAGCTTTCTTT. It specifies CSAPTGNTEAFF.

This chain links TRBV20-1 with TRBJ1-4, with a possible D match to TRBD1 (5 bases). The V end lost 3 bases, the J end lost 8 bases, and 19 bases lay between the germline ends. This CDR3 spans 15 amino acids. In germline, CDR1 is DFQATT, CDR2 SNEGSKA (reference sequence). CDR3 coding DNA: TGCAGTGCTAGGGAGAGCCCCAGGGATTCGGAAAAACTGTTTTTT. As protein: CSARESPRDSEKLFF.

V gene TRBV2 combines with J gene TRBJ2-1; D is unresolved. CDR1 is SNHLY, CDR2 FYNNEI, per germline. The CDR3 contains 12 residues. With 4 bases removed from V and 8 bases from J, the gap between germline ends came to 9 bases. This CDR3 is CASSASSDEQFF. DNA of the CDR3: TGTGCCAGCAGTGCCTCCTCAGATGAGCAGTTCTTC.

This clonotype was seen repeatedly, ten times or more. The genes are TRBV4-3 and TRBJ2-1; TRBD1 matches at 7 bases. Trimming cost V 1 base and J 14 bases; bases outside gene matches: 5. This CDR3 has 12 amino acids. The germline gives CDR1 LGHNA, CDR2 YSLEER. As DNA, the CDR3 is TGCGCCAGCAGCCAAGGACAGGGATTAAAGTTCTTC. It is translated as CASSQGQGLKFF.

This chain uses TRBV10-1 with TRBJ2-7, with TRBD1 as a possible D gene (6 bases). Trimming shortened V by 2 bases and J by 7 bases, and 15 bases separated the two germline ends. The CDR3 contains 14 residues. Germline CDR1 and CDR2: WNHNN and SYGVQD (reference sequence). DNA of the CDR3: TGCGCCAGCAGTGAGGGGACACCTATGGGGGAGCAGTACTTC. Protein sequence: CASSEGTPMGEQYF.

In its sample, this clonotype was seen many times. The CDR3 coding sequence is TGCAGCGTGACTCTCAACTATGGCTACACCTTC. This gives the protein CSVTLNYGYTF. This chain links TRBV20-1 with TRBJ1-2; no firm D call. The germline V gene has CDR1 DFQATT and CDR2 SNEGSKA (reference sequence). This CDR3 comprises 11 residues.

The chain carries TRBV5-4 and TRBJ2-2; 8 bases map to TRBD1. Germline V gene lookup returns CDR1 SGHNT and CDR2 YYREEE (reference sequence). J was trimmed by 7 bases and V by 3 bases; bases with no gene match: 11. The CDR3 loop spans 16 amino acids. The CDR3 coding sequence is TGTGCCAGCAGCTCAAGGACAGGGACTCCAGACGGGGAGCTGTTTTTT. This sequence encodes CASSSRTGTPDGELFF. Combining the CDR3 with reference TRBV5-4 and TRBJ2-2 gives the whole variable domain ETGVTQSPTHLIKTRGQQVTLRCSSQSGHNTVSWYQQALGQGPQFIFQYYREEENGRGNFPPRFSGLQFPNYSSELNVNALELDDSALYLCASSSRTGTPDGELFFGEGSRLTVL.

This clonotype was seen a few times. The chain uses TRBV28 and TRBJ2-7, with D unresolved. This CDR3 region has 12 residues. In germline, CDR1 is MDHEN, CDR2 SYDVKM. Trimming took 8 bases from V and 4 from J, leaving 12 bases between them. CDR3 DNA: TGTGCCAGCGGAGCACGGCGATACGAGCAGTACTTC. Its translation: CASGARRYEQYF.

The chain couples TRBV27 to TRBJ2-3; 8 bases are a match to TRBD2. J was trimmed by 0 bases and V by 5 bases; bases with no gene match: 7. Germline lookup yields CDR1 MNHEY and CDR2 SMNVEV (reference sequence). This CDR3 is built from 16 residues. DNA for the CDR3: TGTGCCAGCAGTCCGACACTAGCGGTGAGCACAGATACGCAGTATTTT. Amino acid sequence: CASSPTLAVSTDTQYF.

CDR3 amino acids: CATSKKPSGAIEQFF. For the CDR3, the DNA is TGTGCCACCTCGAAAAAGCCTAGCGGGGCCATAGAGCAGTTCTTC. The chain links TRBV2 to TRBJ2-1; 9 bases match TRBD2. The junction had 17 bases not matched to a gene; V was cut back by 10 bases and J by 10 bases. The CDR3 covers 15 residues. Looked up from germline, CDR1 is SNHLY and CDR2 is FYNNEI. Filled out from reference TRBV2 and TRBJ2-1, the complete variable domain reads EPEVTQTPSHQVTQMGQEVILRCVPISNHLYFYWYRQILGQKVEFLVSFYNNEISEKSEIFDDQFSVERPDGSNFTLKIRSTKLEDSAMYFCATSKKPSGAIEQFFGPGTRLTVL.

This clonotype showed up many times. This chain joins TRBV7-8 and TRBJ2-2, with D tentatively TRBD1 (7 bases). The V gene's germline CDR1 is SGHVS and CDR2 FQNEAQ. This CDR3 is 14 amino acids long. The V and J ends lost 6 bases and 5 bases respectively, with 13 bases between them. CDR3 sequence: CASSQSGGTGELFF. The CDR3 DNA follows: TGTGCCAGCAGTCAGTCAGGGGGGACCGGGGAGCTGTTTTTT.

This clonotype appeared a few times. The chain links TRBV7-6 to TRBJ2-5; unclear D gene. The CDR3 length is 15 residues. Germline lookup yields CDR1 SGHVS and CDR2 FNYEAQ. Trimming left V 4 bases short and J 0 bases short, with 12 bases between. CDR3 nucleotides: TGTGCCAGCAGCTCCAAAGGTGGGGACCAAGAGACCCAGTACTTC. Translated, it gives CASSSKGGDQETQYF.

This clonotype was detected ten times or more. The chain carries TRBV7-9 and TRBJ2-1; 9 positions agree with TRBD1. The CDR3 spans 16 residues. Germline V CDR1 and CDR2: SEHNR, FQNEAQ (reference sequence). V dropped 5 bases and J dropped 4; count of bases not matched to a gene: 9. As DNA, the CDR3 is TGTGCCAGCAGCCCCTCGGGACAGGGCCTATACAATGAGCAGTTCTTC. Translating it yields CASSPSGQGLYNEQFF. Filled out from reference TRBV7-9 and TRBJ2-1, the complete variable domain reads DTGVSQNPRHKITKRGQNVTFRCDPISEHNRLYWYRQTLGQGPEFLTYFQNEAQLEKSRLLSDRFSAERPKGSFSTLEIQRTEQGDSAMYLCASSPSGQGLYNEQFFGPGTRLTVL.

This clonotype appeared many times. The chain combines TRBV7-2 with TRBJ2-7, with 7 bases identical to TRBD2. CDR1 and CDR2 (germline): SGHTA, FQGNSA. V shed 2 bases, J shed 6 bases, and the junction held 7 bases outside the gene matches. CDR3 size: 14 residues. CDR3 loop: CASSLPSGTGEQYF. DNA of the CDR3: TGTGCCAGCAGCTTACCCAGCGGGACGGGCGAGCAGTACTTC.

The V and J genes are TRBV28 and TRBJ2-7; 11 nucleotides agree with TRBD2. The CDR3 is made up of 17 amino acids. Trimming removed 9 bases from V and 2 bases from J; junction bases left unmatched: 15. The germline V gene has CDR1 MDHEN and CDR2 SYDVKM. The CDR3 nucleotides read TGTGCCAGTATCGAGGCTAGCGGGGGGCTCGCACCCTACGAGCAGTACTTC. It codes for CASIEASGGLAPYEQYF. The complete variable domain, with remaining parts taken from reference TRBV28 and TRBJ2-7, reads DVKVTQSSRYLVKRTGEKVFLECVQDMDHENMFWYRQDPGLGLRLIYFSYDVKMKEKGDIPEGYSVSREKKERFSLILESASTNQTSMYLCASIEASGGLAPYEQYFGPGTRLTVT.

This clonotype was recorded many times. The rearrangement uses TRBV23-1 and TRBJ2-5; TRBD2 matches at 11 bases. TRBV23-1 is sorted into the ORF group, with uncertain function. This CDR3 spans 17 amino acids. The trim removed 4 bases at V and 4 bases at J, leaving 11 bases unmatched. The CDR3: CASSPGDSGRAGETQYF. The CDR3 nucleotides are TGCGCCAGCAGTCCCGGCGATAGCGGGAGGGCAGGAGAGACCCAGTACTTC.

This clonotype was observed a few times. V usage is TRBV28 and J usage is TRBJ2-4; 9 bases are shared with TRBD2. Germline trimming cut 8 bases from V and 7 bases from J; bases unmatched to any gene: 6. The CDR3 spans 13 residues. In germline, CDR1 is MDHEN, CDR2 SYDVKM. This CDR3 reads CASFLAGENIQYF. The CDR3 DNA sequence: TGTGCCAGCTTTTTAGCGGGAGAGAACATTCAGTACTTC. Drawing the rest from reference TRBV28 and TRBJ2-4, the complete variable domain is DVKVTQSSRYLVKRTGEKVFLECVQDMDHENMFWYRQDPGLGLRLIYFSYDVKMKEKGDIPEGYSVSREKKERFSLILESASTNQTSMYLCASFLAGENIQYFGAGTRLSVL.